This entry lists 13 T cell receptor beta chains sequenced from one sample in a study of T cells in Graves' hyperthyroidism and ophthalmopathy. RNA transcripts gave rise to amplified TCR beta CDR3 regions. A first-round RT-PCR of the TCR CDR3 used the HTBI primer set. TCRdb independently ran MiXCR on the multiplex PCR reads; one entry per CDR3 protein. The data hold 500,000 or so distinct CDR3 sequences, with approximately 17% observed a single time. The sequencing sample was made of blood. The origin of the receptors is a woman between 18 and 29 years old with Graves' ophthalmopathy.

This clonotype was counted at least ten times. V gene TRBV6-1 combines with J gene TRBJ2-5, with 12 positions matching TRBD2. This CDR3 has 15 amino acids. The germline gives CDR1 MNHNS, CDR2 SASEGT. Germline trimming cut 4 bases from V and 5 bases from J; bases unmatched to any gene: 5. The DNA for the CDR3 is TGTGCCAGCAGTGGGTGGACTAGCGGGGACGAGACCCAGTACTTC. Amino acid sequence: CASSGWTSGDETQYF.

This clonotype occurred many times. The chain links TRBV7-6 to TRBJ2-7; TRBD1 is a possible D gene (6 bases). Germline V gene lookup returns CDR1 SGHVS and CDR2 FNYEAQ. Trimming pared 1 base from V and 6 bases from J, leaving 13 bases between. The CDR3 is 14 residues long. The DNA of the CDR3 is TGTGCCAGCAGCTTAGAGGCTTACAGGGCCGAGCAGTACTTC. Translation gives CASSLEAYRAEQYF. Drawing the rest from reference TRBV7-6 and TRBJ2-7, the complete variable domain is GAGVSQSPRYKVTKRGQDVALRCDPISGHVSLYWYRQALGQGPEFLTYFNYEAQQDKSGLPNDRFSAERPEGSISTLTIQRTEQRDSAMYRCASSLEAYRAEQYFGPGTRLTVT.

This clonotype was seen many times. V and J are TRBV30 and TRBJ2-3; D gene unclear. V was shortened by 1 base and J by 2 bases, with 7 bases between the two germline ends. This CDR3 has 13 amino acids. Germline V CDR1 and CDR2: GTSNPN, SVGIG (reference sequence). The CDR3 DNA reads TGTGCCTGGAGTGGGCTATACACAGATACGCAGTATTTT. Its protein product is CAWSGLYTDTQYF.

This clonotype occurred a few times. The germline gene is not matched at one end of the junction; a read error may be the cause. The V gene is TRBV7-3, the J gene TRBJ2-1; unclear D gene. From germline, CDR1 is SGHTA and CDR2 FQGTGA. The CDR3 runs to 16 residues. CDR3 protein: CASSLTGSVGYNEQLF. CDR3 in DNA: TGTGCCAGCAGCTTAACGGGAAGCGTGGGTTACAATGAGCAGCTCTTC.

This chain connects TRBV12-3 or TRBV12-4 to TRBJ1-2, with D hard to call. CDR3 length: 14 amino acids. V was trimmed by 7 bases and J by 3 bases, leaving 15 bases between them. CDR3 nucleotides: TGTGCCAGCACCCCCGGGGAGGGTTACTATGGCTACACCTTC. Translating it yields CASTPGEGYYGYTF.

For this clonotype: An end of the junction differs from the germline gene, which may be a read error. The chain recombines TRBV7-3 with TRBJ2-1, with 11 bases aligning to TRBD2. CDR1 and CDR2 (germline): SGHTA, FQGTGA. The CDR3 loop spans 15 amino acids. CDR3: CTSSPGTSGNNEQFF. The CDR3 nucleotides read TGTACCAGCAGTCCCGGGACTAGCGGTAACAATGAGCAGTTCTTC. Filled out from reference TRBV7-3 and TRBJ2-1, the complete variable domain reads GAGVSQTPSNKVTEKGKYVELRCDPISGHTALYWYRQSLGQGPEFLIYFQGTGAADDSGLPNDRFFAVRPEGSVSTLKIQRTERGDSAVYLCTSSPGTSGNNEQFFGPGTRLTVL.

Only a few counts were recorded for this clonotype. This chain uses TRBV6-1 with TRBJ2-3, with TRBD2 matching over 11 bases. After removal of 7 bases from V and 6 bases from J, the junction contained 12 bases not matched to a gene. Looked up from germline, CDR1 is MNHNS and CDR2 is SASEGT. CDR3 length equals 16 residues. The CDR3, as DNA: TGTGCCAGCACCTTACCCACTAGCGGGGGCGGGGATACGCAGTATTTT. It encodes CASTLPTSGGGDTQYF.

This clonotype was detected many times. The chain links TRBV10-3 to TRBJ1-5; TRBD1 aligns across 9 bases. V shed 10 bases, J shed 3 bases, and the junction held 7 bases outside the gene matches. Germline CDR1 ENHRY, CDR2 SYGVKD. CDR3 length equals 14 residues. CDR3 nucleotides: TGTGCCACCGGCCGGGACAGGGTCAATCAGCCCCAGCATTTT. Translated: CATGRDRVNQPQHF.

The table lists this clonotype with many counts. The chain has TRBV6-6 and TRBJ2-5; a weak D match, TRBD2 (6 bases). The CDR3 has 17 residues. V dropped 0 bases and J dropped 2 bases, with 16 bases sitting between them. Germline CDR1 reads MNHNY; CDR2 reads SVGAGI (reference sequence). For the CDR3, the DNA is TGTGCCAGCAGTTACTCCGTAAGCGGAGGAGGGCAAGAGACCCAGTACTTC. Protein product: CASSYSVSGGGQETQYF.

This sequence joins TRBV20-1 and TRBJ2-7; no reliable D call. Looked up from germline, CDR1 is DFQATT and CDR2 is SNEGSKA (reference sequence). This CDR3 comprises 14 residues. With 6 bases removed from V and 0 bases from J, the gap between germline ends came to 15 bases. CDR3 residues: CSAEAQDNSYEQYF. The CDR3 DNA is TGCAGTGCCGAAGCTCAGGATAACTCCTACGAGCAGTACTTC.

This clonotype was found a few times. J is TRBJ2-3 and V is TRBV3-1; 8 bases align to TRBD1. Germline CDR1 is LGHDT and CDR2 is YNNKEL (reference sequence). The CDR3 has 16 residues. The trim removed 1 base at V and 2 bases at J, leaving 5 bases unmatched. This CDR3 is CASSQGKTGVTDTQYF. The CDR3 bases are TGTGCCAGCAGCCAAGGAAAGACAGGGGTCACAGATACGCAGTATTTT.

This clonotype was seen a handful of times. This chain connects TRBV15 to TRBJ1-1; D is uncertain. V lost 3 bases to trimming and J lost 0 bases, with 8 bases between them. This CDR3 comprises 14 residues. CDR1 is LNHNV and CDR2 is YYDKDF in the germline V gene (reference sequence). CDR3 in amino acids: CATSSMTVNTEAFF. The CDR3 DNA reads as TGTGCCACCAGCAGCATGACGGTGAACACTGAAGCTTTCTTT. Drawing the rest from reference TRBV15 and TRBJ1-1, the complete variable domain is DAMVIQNPRYQVTQFGKPVTLSCSQTLNHNVMYWYQQKSSQAPKLLFHYYDKDFNNEADTPDNFQSRRPNTSFCFLDIRSPGLGDTAMYLCATSSMTVNTEAFFGQGTRLTVV.

This clonotype was seen ten or more times. The chain couples TRBV27 to TRBJ1-1; 7 positions agree with TRBD1. The ends lost 6 bases at V and 1 base at J; junction bases unmatched: 11. The CDR3 has 16 residues. Looked up from germline, CDR1 is MNHEY and CDR2 is SMNVEV (reference sequence). The CDR3 DNA follows: TGTGCCAGCAGCCTGACAGGGCCCTTGTCGAACACTGAAGCTTTCTTT. Its translation is CASSLTGPLSNTEAFF.